This entry features one T cell receptor (beta chain) sequence. Its antigen is unknown. TCRdb keeps only in-frame clones here, not all; method: immunoSEQ multiplex PCR. The data contain millions of clones, roughly 94% of them seen just once; the ten biggest clones take up 0.13%. Germline V gene sequence: CDR1 SGHTA, CDR2 FQGNSA. CDR3 length: 15 amino acids. V was pared by 1 base and J by 6 bases, with 8 bases of the junction left unmatched. There were no recent acute infections or vaccinations among the donors, who were healthy HIV-negative adults. The source of the sample is a study of shared clonotypes between healthy human individuals. Study details: For every donor, three CD4 naive, three CD4 memory, two CD8 naive and one CD8 memory plates were used.

General observations from the study: On the whole, naive subsets had larger estimated richness than memory subsets had. Sampling involved blood alone; tissue repertoires likely differ.

This receptor was taken from a young man in good health. The chain carries TRBV7-2 and TRBJ2-5, with 7 bases identical to TRBD2. The sample was naive CD4+ T cells sorted from blood. Subset denoted: CD45RA+ positively selected. The CDR3 protein is CASSLGGVSGKTQYF. CDR3 coding DNA: TGTGCCAGCAGCTTAGGGGGTGTGAGCGGGAAGACCCAGTACTTC.